This entry lists 4 T cell receptor beta chains sequenced from one sample in a study of neurological immune-mediated disorders (dated by TCRdb to about 2019). Library prep was done by 5' RACE. The instrument was an Illumina HiSeq 2500. TCRdb reanalyzed the raw reads on its own, using fastp at Q25 for trimming and MiXCR for clone calling, and kept in-frame beta chains. Rows with a matching CDR3 protein are joined into one entry that keeps the most common DNA and genes. The sample yields approximately 30,000 distinct CDR3 sequences; around a fifth were counted once. The top ten clonotypes cover more than 15% of the sample. The specimen was PBMCs. The receptors stem from a woman in her fifties or sixties in good health.

This clonotype was picked up many times. The V and J genes are TRBV5-1 and TRBJ2-3; D may be TRBD2 (6 bases). Germline V gene data show CDR1 as SGHRS and CDR2 as YFSETQ. The CDR3 is 17 amino acids. Trimming left V 5 bases short and J 2 bases short, with 21 bases between. The CDR3 loop reads CASRPIPGLINTDTQYF. DNA of the CDR3: TGCGCCAGCAGGCCCATCCCGGGACTGATAAACACAGATACGCAGTATTTT.

This clonotype was counted ten times or more. This chain uses TRBV10-3 with TRBJ1-4; D might be TRBD1 (6 bases). In germline, CDR1 is ENHRY, CDR2 SYGVKD. Trimming stripped 2 bases from V and 5 bases from J, with 9 bases between. This CDR3 has 14 residues. Written as DNA, the CDR3 is TGTGCCATCAGTGAGAGGCAGGGGAATGAAAAACTGTTTTTT. Its protein is CAISERQGNEKLFF.

This chain joins TRBV28 and TRBJ2-5; no clear D gene. Trimming removed 8 bases from V and 6 bases from J, with 13 bases in between. There are 12 residues in the CDR3. Germline loops: CDR1 MDHEN, CDR2 SYDVKM. Here the CDR3 reads CASGSRWKTQYF. In nucleotides, the CDR3 is TGTGCCAGCGGGTCCCGATGGAAGACCCAGTACTTC.

In its sample, this clonotype was seen many times. The CDR3 DNA follows: TGTGCCAGTTTCGGGGTCTACAATGAGCAGTTCTTC. This gives the protein CASFGVYNEQFF. The rearrangement links TRBV27 to TRBJ2-1; D is perhaps TRBD2 (5 bases). Germline CDR1 reads MNHEY; CDR2 reads SMNVEV (reference sequence). V was clipped by 9 bases and J by 3 bases, with 9 bases between them. The CDR3 is 12 amino acids.